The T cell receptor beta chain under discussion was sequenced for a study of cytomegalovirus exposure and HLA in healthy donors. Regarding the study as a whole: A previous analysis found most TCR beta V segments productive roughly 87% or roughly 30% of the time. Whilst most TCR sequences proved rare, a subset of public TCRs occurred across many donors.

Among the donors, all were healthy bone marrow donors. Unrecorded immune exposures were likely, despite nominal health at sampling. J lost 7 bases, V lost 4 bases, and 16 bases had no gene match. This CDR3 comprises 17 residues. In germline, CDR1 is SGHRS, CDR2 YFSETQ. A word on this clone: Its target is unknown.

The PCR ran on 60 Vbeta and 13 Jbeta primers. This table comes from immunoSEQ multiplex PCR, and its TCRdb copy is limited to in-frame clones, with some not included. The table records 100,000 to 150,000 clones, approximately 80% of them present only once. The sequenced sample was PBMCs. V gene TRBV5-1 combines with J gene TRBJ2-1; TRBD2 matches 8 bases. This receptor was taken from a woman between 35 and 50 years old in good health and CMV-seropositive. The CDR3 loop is CASSPLSGSFRSNEQFF. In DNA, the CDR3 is TGCGCCAGCAGCCCCCTGAGCGGGAGCTTTCGTAGTAATGAGCAGTTCTTC.